The rows below give T cell receptor beta chains drawn from one sample of a study of blood T cell repertoires in COVID-19. TCRdb's table, derived via immunoSEQ multiplex PCR, lists solely in-frame clones and lacks some. The table includes under 200,000 clones, over 65% detected once. The sample comprised peripheral blood. These TCRs come from a man in his fifties or sixties with acute or convalescent COVID-19. Both conserved end residues are part of each CDR3. The D gene is left open where the match is weak. Only some rows state a clone size, as once, few, many or a class for expanded clones.

V gene,D gene,J gene,clone size,CDR3 DNA,CDR3 protein
TRBV10-3,.,TRBJ2-5,.,TGTGCCATCAGTGTTCGGGGTCAAGAGACCCAGTACTTC,CAISVRGQETQYF
TRBV27,TRBD1,TRBJ1-4,.,TGTGCCAGCAGTGTCCCGGGACAGGGGAATGAAAAACTGTTTTTT,CASSVPGQGNEKLFF
TRBV7-8,.,TRBJ1-4,.,TGTGCCAGCAGCTTCGGGTTAAGAGGAAACGATCAAAAACTGTTTTTT,CASSFGLRGNDQKLFF
TRBV7-2,.,TRBJ2-5,.,TGTGCCAGCAGCGCCTCTAGAAATCAAGAGACCCAGTACTTC,CASSASRNQETQYF
TRBV7-9,TRBD1,TRBJ2-7,.,TGTGCCAGCTGCATGGACAGGGGAAAAGTAAACGAGCAGTACTTC,CASCMDRGKVNEQYF
TRBV29-1,TRBD1,TRBJ1-1,once,TGCAGCGTTAGGCAGGGGGCGGGCACTGAAGCTTTCTTT,CSVRQGAGTEAFF
TRBV9,.,TRBJ2-2,.,TGTGCCAGCAGCGTCGGCGGGGAGCTGTTTTTT,CASSVGGELFF
TRBV29-1,.,TRBJ1-1,.,TGCAGCGTTGGACACAACAGGGAGAACACTGAAGCTTTCTTT,CSVGHNRENTEAFF
TRBV11-3,TRBD1,TRBJ2-1,.,TGTGCCAGCAGCATGACAGGGGGATACAATGAGCAGTTCTTC,CASSMTGGYNEQFF
TRBV11-2,TRBD2,TRBJ2-1,.,TGTGCCAGCAGACCTGGACTAGCGGGGCGCAATGAGCAGTTCTTC,CASRPGLAGRNEQFF
TRBV29-1,TRBD1,TRBJ1-2,.,TGCAGCGTTGCTATAGGACAGGATTATGGCTACACCTTC,CSVAIGQDYGYTF
TRBV7-9,.,TRBJ1-4,.,TGTGCCAGCAGGGACAGCCTTAGGGAGGAAAAACTGTTTTTT,CASRDSLREEKLFF
TRBV10-2,TRBD1,TRBJ2-7,.,TGCGCCAGCAGTGACAGGGGGTTCCACGAGCAGTACTTC,CASSDRGFHEQYF
TRBV7-9,.,TRBJ1-2,.,TGTGCCAGCAGCTTAAGTACCGGGTCGGACTATGGCTACACCTTC,CASSLSTGSDYGYTF
TRBV6-5,TRBD1,TRBJ2-2,.,TGTGCCAGCCTTTCAGGGGGCGTGCCCGGGGAGCTGTTTTTT,CASLSGGVPGELFF
TRBV14,.,TRBJ2-7,.,TGTGCCAGCAGCCACTACAGTTTACCCTACGAGCAGTACTTC,CASSHYSLPYEQYF
TRBV2,TRBD1,TRBJ1-2,.,TGTGCCAGCAGTTTCGGACAGGGGGCGGGTGGCTACACCTTC,CASSFGQGAGGYTF
TRBV2,.,TRBJ1-6,.,TGTGCCAGCAATCCGAGCTCCTATAATTCACCCCTCCACTTT,CASNPSSYNSPLHF
TRBV9,.,TRBJ1-3,.,TGTGCCAGCAAGGGAGCCCCTGGAAACACCATATATTTT,CASKGAPGNTIYF
TRBV15,.,TRBJ2-1,once,TGTGCCACCAGCAGAAGGAGTGTCGATGAGCAGTTCTTC,CATSRRSVDEQFF
TRBV6-6,TRBD1,TRBJ2-5,.,TGTGCCAGCAGTTACACCGGGACAGGGGTGTCAGAGACCCAGTACTTC,CASSYTGTGVSETQYF
TRBV6-5,.,TRBJ1-1,.,TGTGCCAGCAGTTACTTTCGGGGTGACGCTGAAGCTTTCTTT,CASSYFRGDAEAFF
TRBV28,TRBD2,TRBJ2-1,once,TGTGCCAGCAGTACTTATCGGACTAGCGGGGGGGCCTTCAATGAGCAGTTCTTC,CASSTYRTSGGAFNEQFF
TRBV5-1,.,TRBJ1-3,.,TGCGCCAGCAGCTTGGGGGCCATGACAGGAAACACCATATATTTT,CASSLGAMTGNTIYF
TRBV6-5,TRBD1,TRBJ1-5,few,TGTGCCAGCAGCAACAGGGGGCATGATAATCAGCCCCAGCATTTT,CASSNRGHDNQPQHF
TRBV5-8,.,TRBJ2-3,.,TGTGCCAGCAGCACGACAGTAGGGACAGATACGCAGTATTTT,CASSTTVGTDTQYF
TRBV9,.,TRBJ1-3,.,TGTGCCAGCAGCGTAGGAGACTCGGCAATCTACACCATATATTTT,CASSVGDSAIYTIYF
TRBV19,TRBD1,TRBJ2-3,.,TGTGCCAGTAGTACCACAGGGGTTAGCACAGATACGCAGTATTTT,CASSTTGVSTDTQYF
TRBV4-3,.,TRBJ1-1,few,TGCGCCAGCAGCCATGCTCAGGGGATGGGCGTGACTGAAGCTTTCTTT,CASSHAQGMGVTEAFF
TRBV19,.,TRBJ2-7,.,TGTGCCAGTAGTATAGTGAAACTACCGCCCTACGAGCAGTACTTC,CASSIVKLPPYEQYF
TRBV6-5,.,TRBJ1-3,.,TGTGCCAGCAGTTACTCGACAGGAAACTCTGGAAACACCATATATTTT,CASSYSTGNSGNTIYF
TRBV10-3,.,TRBJ1-3,.,TGTGCCATTGGACAGAGCTCTGGAAACACCATATATTTT,CAIGQSSGNTIYF
TRBV19,TRBD1,TRBJ1-3,.,TGTGCCAGTAGTTCTGACCTGACAGGGCACCATGGAAACACCATATATTTT,CASSSDLTGHHGNTIYF
TRBV29-1,.,TRBJ1-2,once,TGCAGCGTTGGGCAGGGGAGAGATGGCTACACCTTC,CSVGQGRDGYTF
TRBV19,TRBD1,TRBJ1-1,.,TGTGCCAGTAGTATCTCCGGGACAGGGTACACTGAAGCTTTCTTT,CASSISGTGYTEAFF
TRBV9,.,TRBJ2-2,.,TGTGCCAGCAGCGTAGATTTCGGGTTGAACACCGGGGAGCTGTTTTTT,CASSVDFGLNTGELFF
TRBV29-1,TRBD2,TRBJ2-5,.,TGCAGCGTTGAAGACGGACTAGGGGAGACCCAGTACTTC,CSVEDGLGETQYF
TRBV5-1,TRBD1,TRBJ2-5,once,TGCGCCAGCAGCAGGGGACAGCACAAAGGAGAGACCCAGTACTTC,CASSRGQHKGETQYF
TRBV6-5,.,TRBJ1-1,once,TGTGCCAGCAGTTACTCGGGCCAGGAGAACACTGAAGCTTTCTTT,CASSYSGQENTEAFF
TRBV12-5,.,TRBJ2-7,few,TGTGCTAGTGGTTTGGCCGGGGGGCCGTCGATCCCAAGCTCCTACGAGCAGTACTTC,CASGLAGGPSIPSSYEQYF
TRBV6-2/TRBV6-3,.,TRBJ2-6,.,TGTGCCAGCAGTACACCCCGTATATCACGTTCTGGGGCCAACGTCCTGACTTTC,CASSTPRISRSGANVLTF
TRBV6-2/TRBV6-3,.,TRBJ1-6,.,TGTGCCAGCAGTTACGGGGGGGCAGCGGGGACCGGGACACCCCTCCACTTT,CASSYGGAAGTGTPLHF
TRBV7-8,TRBD1,TRBJ1-1,.,TGTGCCAGCAGGATCCGACAGGGGGCAAACACTGAAGCTTTCTTT,CASRIRQGANTEAFF
TRBV19,.,TRBJ1-1,.,TGTGCCAGTCGAGACACTGAAGCTTTCTTT,CASRDTEAFF
TRBV6-1,TRBD1,TRBJ2-6,few,TGTGCCAGCAGTGAGTTAAGGGAACAGGGGGGAAAAGGGGCCAACGTCCTGACTTTC,CASSELREQGGKGANVLTF
TRBV4-3,.,TRBJ2-7,.,TGCGCCAGCAGCCAAGGGCGGGGCGACGAGCAGTACTTC,CASSQGRGDEQYF
TRBV7-8,TRBD2,TRBJ2-1,.,TGTGCCAGCAGCTTAGAACTAGCGGGGAGCTCCTACAATGAGCAGTTCTTC,CASSLELAGSSYNEQFF
TRBV7-3,.,TRBJ1-1,once,TGTGCCAGCAGCTTAAGATCCCCAGGGAAAGGGGAGAACACTGAAGCTTTCTTT,CASSLRSPGKGENTEAFF
TRBV30,TRBD2,TRBJ2-3,.,TGTGCCTGGCGGCGGGGGAGCACAGATACGCAGTATTTT,CAWRRGSTDTQYF
TRBV7-9,TRBD1,TRBJ1-5,few,TGTGCCAGCAGCCTGGGACAGGGGTTAGGGCAGCCCCAGCATTTT,CASSLGQGLGQPQHF
TRBV2,TRBD1,TRBJ2-7,few,TGTGCCAGCAGTGAAAGGGGACAGGGTCCCTACGAGCAGTACTTC,CASSERGQGPYEQYF
TRBV9,.,TRBJ1-3,.,TGTGCCAGCAGCGTAGGTACGGGTAGTACTGGAAACACCATATATTTT,CASSVGTGSTGNTIYF
TRBV5-1,.,TRBJ2-3,.,TGCGCCAGCACCCGACAAGCGGAAACTAGCACAGATACGCAGTATTTT,CASTRQAETSTDTQYF
TRBV19,.,TRBJ1-2,once,TGTGCCAGTCAACTAGGACAGAAAGCTAACTATGGCTACACCTTC,CASQLGQKANYGYTF
TRBV4-1,.,TRBJ2-5,.,TGCGCCAGCAGCCCCCGGGTCGGGGAGACCCAGTACTTC,CASSPRVGETQYF